This TCR beta chain was recovered during a study of T cell responses to AZD1222 COVID-19 vaccine (dated by TCRdb to the early 2020s). With respect to the entire study: AZD1222 recipients whose second dose came at about 4 weeks and those whose second dose came at about 12 weeks were combined into one group, since spike-specific TCR depth and breadth did not differ between the two schedules. A total of 230 to 250 trial participants underwent TCR sequencing, of whom 200 to 220 had received two doses of AZD1222 and 26 had received two doses of the MenACWY control vaccine. Trial participants were enrolled into age subgroups of 18-55, 56-69 and 70-plus years, which contained about 160, 30 and 59 TCR-sequenced participants, respectively.

With regard to this clone: Its target antigen remains unknown. No much larger clone exists at a distance of one base, and base qualities are not known.

Points the paper makes about the study in general: After two AZD1222 doses, both the breadth and the depth of spike-specific TCRs were significantly higher than at day 0 and than in MenACWY recipients. Only six AZD1222 recipients were SARS-CoV-2 seropositive at baseline, limiting conclusions about previously exposed vaccinees. Reportedly, almost half of the unique spike-specific TCRs recognized epitopes lying outside the regions that are mutated in the B.1.351 and B.1.1.7 variants. CD4 TCRs associated with the vaccine covered the entire spike protein, and the dominant responses were in regions 160-218 and 743-854. Participants were mostly white British, with more females than males. The authors suggested clonal diversity may have been underestimated. No day 14 peak-response samples were available, so repertoires were characterized only after the peak T cell response. In the small 56-69-year group, the increase in depth fell short of significance, most likely because of low power.

Trimmed from V: 4 bases; trimmed from J: 7 bases; junction bases lacking a gene match: 7. The CDR3 goes from the cysteine to the phenylalanine over 14 residues. Just the 42-base CDR3 DNA is kept, in frame starting at base 1. Via the germline V gene, CDR1 is KGHSH and CDR2 LQKENI. The CDR3 regions of human TCRbeta chains were subjected to immunosequencing. In the paper's pipeline: TCRs in the repertoires were matched against a reference library of SARS-CoV-2-specific TCRs that had been generated with the MIRA antigen-specificity platform. Breadth was defined as the fraction of unique TCRs that were SARS-CoV-2-associated, and depth was defined as the fraction of total T cells that were SARS-CoV-2-associated. Using the MIRA data, every spike-specific TCR was mapped to the spike region that the TCR reacted to and assigned to either a CD4 or a CD8 class. Log10-transformed breadth and depth values were compared by one-way ANOVA with Sidak's multiple comparisons tests. Here the immuneACCESS table is served through TCRdb, limited to in-frame sequences with V and J called. Missing clones are a known gap in these copies; in checked studies unresolved V genes cover under half, and the rest lacks a known reason. That table gives V, J and clone size, and the DNA gave D and trimming. The sample data list about 120,000 clones, and roughly 80% of these were observed just once. About 9.5% of the sample belongs to the ten largest clones.

The intended sense of this specimen's time point label: baseline before first vaccination. The vaccinee samples were drawn from two UK trials, COV001 and COV002, one of which was a single-blind randomized controlled phase 2/3 trial testing AZD1222 (ChAdOx1 nCoV-19) in healthy adults. Trial participant PBMC samples were collected at day 0 and day 28 after the second dose for TCRbeta chain sequencing. The V and J segments used are TRBV18 and TRBJ2-1; TRBD1 matches 7 bases in the middle. Source: peripheral blood, taken on day 0 of AZD1222 vaccination. The source of this sequence is an adult in good health. Here is the DNA: TGTGCCAGCTCACGACAGGGTCCTACAAATGAGCAGTTCTTC. Its coded protein is CASSRQGPTNEQFF.